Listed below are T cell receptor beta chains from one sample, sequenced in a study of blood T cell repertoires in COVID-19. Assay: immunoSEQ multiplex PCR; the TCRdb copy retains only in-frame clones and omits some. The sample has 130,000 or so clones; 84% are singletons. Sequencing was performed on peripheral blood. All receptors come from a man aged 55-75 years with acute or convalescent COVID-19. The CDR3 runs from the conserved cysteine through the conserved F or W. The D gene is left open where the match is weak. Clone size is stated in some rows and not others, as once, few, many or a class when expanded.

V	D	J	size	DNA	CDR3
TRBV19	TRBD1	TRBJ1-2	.	TGTGCCAGTAGTATCGGCGGACAGGGCGCCCAGGGCTACACCTTC	CASSIGGQGAQGYTF
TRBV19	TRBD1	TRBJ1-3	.	TGTGCCAGTAGTATGGACAGGGGGAATGGAAACACCATATATTTT	CASSMDRGNGNTIYF
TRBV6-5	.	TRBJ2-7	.	TGTGCCAGCAGTTACCGCCGAGATCCCTCCGAGCAGTACTTC	CASSYRRDPSEQYF
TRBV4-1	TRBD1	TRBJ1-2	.	TGCGCCAGCAGCCAACCGGGACAGCGCAACTATGGCTACACCTTC	CASSQPGQRNYGYTF
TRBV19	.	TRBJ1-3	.	TGTGCCAGTAGTATAGGGGACTTTCTCGCCGGAAACACCATATATTTT	CASSIGDFLAGNTIYF
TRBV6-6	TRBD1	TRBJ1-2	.	TGTGCCAGCAGCATAACAGGGGCGGAAGCTAACTATGGCTACACCTTC	CASSITGAEANYGYTF
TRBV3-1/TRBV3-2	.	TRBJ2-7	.	TGTGCCAGCAGCCAAGAAGGCGGATACTACGAGCAGTACTTC	CASSQEGGYYEQYF
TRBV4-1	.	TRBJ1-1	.	TGCGCCAGCAGCCAAGGGCGATCTAGAGCTTTCTTT	CASSQGRSRAFF
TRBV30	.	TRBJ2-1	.	TGTGCCTTGCAGGGATACAATGAGCAGTTCTTC	CALQGYNEQFF
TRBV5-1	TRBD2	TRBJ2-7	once	TGCGCCAGCAGCCTAGTCGTAGCGGGAATATTTTACGAGCAGTACTTC	CASSLVVAGIFYEQYF
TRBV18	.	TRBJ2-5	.	TGTGCCAGCTCACCGGGGGGTATGGAGACCCAGTACTTC	CASSPGGMETQYF
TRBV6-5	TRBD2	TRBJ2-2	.	TGTGCCAGCAATGCGGGGGGGCTTACCGGGGAGCTGTTTTTT	CASNAGGLTGELFF
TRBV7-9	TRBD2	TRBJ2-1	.	TGTGCCAGCAGCGAGAGGGGGACTAGCGGGGGTTACAATGAGCAGTTCTTC	CASSERGTSGGYNEQFF
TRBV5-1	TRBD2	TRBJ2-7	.	TGCGCCAGCAGCTTGGAAGCGGGAGGCCCCTACGAGCAGTACTTC	CASSLEAGGPYEQYF
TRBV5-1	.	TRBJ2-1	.	TGCGCCAGCAGCTTTGGTCTCGGTCGTACGGAGGAGCAGTTCTTC	CASSFGLGRTEEQFF
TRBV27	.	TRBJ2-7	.	TGTGCCAGCAGTCCCTCCCTGGAGACCTTCTACGAGCAGTACTTC	CASSPSLETFYEQYF
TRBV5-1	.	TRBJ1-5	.	TGCGCCAGCAGTCTGGACAGCTCCAATCAGCCCCAGCATTTT	CASSLDSSNQPQHF
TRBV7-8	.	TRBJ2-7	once	TGTGCCAGCAGCTTAGACCAACCCGGCTCCTACGAGCAGTACTTC	CASSLDQPGSYEQYF
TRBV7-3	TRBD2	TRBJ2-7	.	TGTGCCAGCAGCTTAAGCGGGAGGAACAACTACGAGCAGTACTTC	CASSLSGRNNYEQYF
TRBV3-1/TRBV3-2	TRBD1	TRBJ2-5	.	TGTGCCAGCAGCCAAGATTCAGGGGGCTGGGGGGAGACCCAGTACTTC	CASSQDSGGWGETQYF
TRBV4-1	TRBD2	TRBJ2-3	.	TGCGCCAGCAGCCTTAGCGGGAGCAGACTTAGCACAGATACGCAGTATTTT	CASSLSGSRLSTDTQYF
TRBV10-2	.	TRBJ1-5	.	TGCGCCAGCAGTGATCGGGTCAATCAGCCCCAGCATTTT	CASSDRVNQPQHF
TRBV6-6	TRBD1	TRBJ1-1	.	TGTGCCAGCAGCCCGGGACAGGGCCATAACACTGAAGCTTTCTTT	CASSPGQGHNTEAFF
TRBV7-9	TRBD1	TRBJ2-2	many	TGTGCCAGCAGCCATGGACAGGGAACCGGGGAGCTGTTTTTT	CASSHGQGTGELFF
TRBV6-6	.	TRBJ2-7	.	TGTGCCAGCAGTTACGCAGTTTACGAGCAGTACTTC	CASSYAVYEQYF
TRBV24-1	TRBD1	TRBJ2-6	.	TGTGCCACCAGTGATGGGACAGGGACACCTGGGGCCAACGTCCTGACTTTC	CATSDGTGTPGANVLTF
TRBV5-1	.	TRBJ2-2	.	TGCGCCAGCAGCTTGGGGACAGTGACGAACACCGGGGAGCTGTTTTTT	CASSLGTVTNTGELFF
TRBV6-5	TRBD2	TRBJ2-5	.	TGTGCCAGCAGTTACTTCAATAGCGGGGGCGGAGAGACCCAGTACTTC	CASSYFNSGGGETQYF
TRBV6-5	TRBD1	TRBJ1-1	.	TGTGCCAGCAGTTACTCTGTGGACAGGGGGGCTTTCTTT	CASSYSVDRGAFF
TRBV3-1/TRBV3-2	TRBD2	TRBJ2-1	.	TGTGCCAGCAGCCAAGGCCTGGGGGGGTACAACTACAATGAGCAGTTCTTC	CASSQGLGGYNYNEQFF
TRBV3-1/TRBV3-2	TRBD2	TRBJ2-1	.	TGTGCCAGCAGACAAGGACTAGCGGGATACAATGAGCAGTTCTTC	CASRQGLAGYNEQFF
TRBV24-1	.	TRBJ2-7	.	TGTGCCACCCGGACAAGGGCAGGATTGAGCTCCTACGAGCAGTACTTC	CATRTRAGLSSYEQYF
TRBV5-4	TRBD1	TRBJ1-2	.	TGTGCCAGCAGCCCGGACAGGACTAACTATGGCTACACCTTC	CASSPDRTNYGYTF
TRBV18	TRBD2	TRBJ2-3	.	TGTGCCAGCTCACCACCGGGACTAGCGGGAAACAAAGATACGCAGTATTTT	CASSPPGLAGNKDTQYF
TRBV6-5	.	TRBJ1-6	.	TGTGCCAGCCCCGGGACACCTAATTCACCCCTCCACTTT	CASPGTPNSPLHF
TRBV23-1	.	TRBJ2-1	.	TGCGCCAGCGCCTCAGGGTCTGAGTCTAATGAGCAGTTCTTC	CASASGSESNEQFF
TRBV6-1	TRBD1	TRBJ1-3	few	TGTGCCAGCAGTGAAGCCCGGACAGGGCCGGCTGGAAACACCATATATTTT	CASSEARTGPAGNTIYF
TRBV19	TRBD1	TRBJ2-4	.	TGTGCCAGTAGTATAGCCCCAGACAGGGTAGGGATCAAAAACATTCAGTACTTC	CASSIAPDRVGIKNIQYF
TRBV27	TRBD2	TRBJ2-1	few	TGTGCCAGCGCCCACCGGGCGGGGGTCGGCTACAATGAGCAGTTCTTC	CASAHRAGVGYNEQFF
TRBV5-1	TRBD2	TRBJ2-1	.	TGCGCCAGCAGCTCCACGGTACTAGCGGGAGGAGGAAGGGCTGAGCAGTTCTTC	CASSSTVLAGGGRAEQFF
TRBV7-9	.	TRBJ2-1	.	TGTGCCAGCAGCATCGCTTATGGGGGGAAGTACAATGAGCAGTTCTTC	CASSIAYGGKYNEQFF
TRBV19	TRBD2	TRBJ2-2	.	TGTGCCAGTAGTCCACGGACTAGCGGGAGCGGTTTCCTCGGGGAGCTGTTTTTT	CASSPRTSGSGFLGELFF